Listed below are T cell receptor beta chains from one sample, sequenced in a study of human T cells and chemical hapten exposure. TCRdb reanalysed the RACE reads using MiXCR and keeps one entry per CDR3 protein. This table has 340,000 or so distinct CDR3 sequences, around 7% appearing once. This specimen was whole blood, taken in connection with sensitization to the hapten diphenylcyclopropenone (DPC). The receptors were gathered from a young woman with alopecia areata. Some clones in this sample may be carry-over from other donors' samples. The CDR3 runs from the conserved cysteine through the conserved F or W. A D gene is named only where the DNA matches it firmly. Only part of the rows carry a size: once, few, many, or a class if the clone is expanded.

len,j_gene,abundance,v_gene,d_gene,CDR3aa,CDR3nt
18,TRBJ1-2,once,TRBV4-3,TRBD1,CASSQEPPNRGDSIGYTF,TGCGCCAGCAGCCAAGAACCGCCTAACAGGGGGGATTCTATTGGCTACACCTTC
15,TRBJ2-1,.,TRBV5-4,TRBD2,CASSPERGPYNEQFF,TGTGCCAGCAGCCCCGAGCGGGGGCCCTACAATGAGCAGTTCTTC
14,TRBJ2-3,.,TRBV20-1,TRBD2,CSARRPSGVDTQYF,TGCAGTGCTAGACGGCCTAGCGGGGTAGATACGCAGTATTTT
16,TRBJ2-3,few,TRBV5-6,.,CASSTVSGTSTDTQYF,TGTGCCAGCAGTACGGTGTCAGGGACTAGCACAGATACGCAGTATTTT
12,TRBJ2-1,few,TRBV2,TRBD1,CATEDRGNEQFF,TGTGCCACAGAGGACAGGGGTAATGAGCAGTTCTTC
14,TRBJ2-1,few,TRBV6-2/TRBV6-3,.,CASTATRDNPEQFF,TGTGCCAGCACCGCCACTCGGGACAATCCTGAGCAGTTCTTC
17,TRBJ2-3,.,TRBV3-1,.,CASSQRAIRGSTDTQYF,TGTGCCAGCAGCCAACGGGCGATCAGAGGTAGCACAGATACGCAGTATTTT
12,TRBJ1-2,many,TRBV7-2,.,CASSLMVIGYTF,TGTGCCAGCAGCTTAATGGTAATCGGCTACACCTTC
15,TRBJ2-5,.,TRBV15,.,CATSRRSGGEVTQYF,TGTGCCACCAGCAGAAGGAGCGGCGGTGAGGTGACCCAGTACTTC
17,TRBJ1-2,many,TRBV27,TRBD1,CASSESGGQGRNYGYTF,TGTGCCAGCAGTGAGTCGGGAGGACAGGGTCGAAACTATGGCTACACCTTC
12,TRBJ2-1,few,TRBV7-2,.,CASSLVNLGGFF,TGTGCCAGCAGCTTAGTCAATCTCGGAGGGTTCTTC
14,TRBJ2-1,many,TRBV10-3,.,CAISRGGGIDEQFF,TGTGCCATCAGTCGAGGAGGGGGCATCGATGAGCAGTTCTTC
16,TRBJ2-7,many,TRBV5-5,TRBD1,CASSLTRTGGRGEQYF,TGTGCCAGCAGCTTGACAAGGACAGGGGGCCGCGGCGAGCAGTACTTC
14,TRBJ1-5,few,TRBV7-2,.,CASRGGASNQPQHF,TGTGCCAGCAGGGGAGGGGCGAGCAATCAGCCCCAGCATTTT
15,TRBJ1-2,.,TRBV7-9,TRBD1,CASSQTTGTENGYTF,TGTGCCAGCAGCCAAACAACCGGGACAGAGAATGGCTACACCTTC
12,TRBJ1-2,.,TRBV12-3/TRBV12-4,.,CASSSDKYGYTF,TGTGCCAGCAGTTCGGACAAGTATGGCTACACCTTC
13,TRBJ1-5,.,TRBV20-1,.,CSARGRIQQPQHF,TGCAGTGCCCGAGGAAGGATTCAACAGCCCCAGCATTTT
15,TRBJ2-2,.,TRBV7-8,.,CASSLVLGSTGELFF,TGTGCCAGCAGCTTAGTCTTGGGTAGCACCGGGGAGCTGTTTTTT
15,TRBJ2-1,.,TRBV5-1,.,CASSPPRGTHNEQFF,TGCGCCAGCAGCCCCCCTCGCGGCACACACAATGAGCAGTTCTTC
14,TRBJ2-3,few,TRBV6-5,.,CASSSLGQLDTQYF,TGTGCCAGCAGTTCCCTAGGACAATTAGATACGCAGTATTTT
16,TRBJ2-5,few,TRBV5-8,TRBD1,CASSHSTGGWGETQYF,TGTGCCAGCAGCCACTCGACAGGGGGCTGGGGGGAGACCCAGTACTTC